This entry is about one T cell receptor beta chain. Trimming stripped 4 bases from V and 4 bases from J, with 7 bases between. Germline assignment: CDR1 ENHRY and CDR2 SYGVKD. This CDR3 contains 12 residues. The data stem from a study of blood T cell repertoires in COVID-19. Study as a whole: Samples representing acute and convalescent COVID-19 were sourced from the United States, Italy and Spain.

Original analysis: Amplification of reference gene primers provided the estimated nucleated cell counts. The repertoire was sequenced with immunoSEQ multiplex PCR; TCRdb's copy has only in-frame clones and lacks some. V and J calls and clone size follow that table, whereas D and trimming were derived from the DNA. The repertoire holds more than 150,000 clones, with 81% as singletons. The chain couples TRBV10-3 to TRBJ1-2; D is unclear. The TCR was taken from a woman over 75 with COVID-19, enrolled during active disease. Sequencing was performed on peripheral blood. The CDR3 loop is CAISGPTYGYTF. The CDR3 DNA is TGTGCCATCAGTGGGCCCACCTATGGCTACACCTTC.